This passage covers 19 T cell receptor beta chains from one sample sequenced in a study of blood T cell repertoires in COVID-19. This table comes from immunoSEQ multiplex PCR, and its TCRdb copy is limited to in-frame clones, with some not included. The sample shows tens of thousands of clones, over 70% of them seen only once. Sequencing used peripheral blood. All receptors come from a human donor in a cohort sampled during active COVID-19.

The chain is built from TRBV19 and TRBJ2-6, with D possibly matching TRBD1 (6 bases). V was clipped by 3 bases and J by 4 bases, with 13 bases between them. The CDR3 is made up of 16 amino acids. Germline assignment: CDR1 LNHDA and CDR2 SQIVND (reference sequence). Written as DNA, the CDR3 is TGTGCCAGTAGTATTCCACAGGGTGCCGGGGCCAACGTCCTGACTTTC. Its translation is CASSIPQGAGANVLTF.

DNA for the CDR3: TGTGCCAGCAGCTTGGATTGGACAGGGAGGCAGTTCTTC. Its translation is CASSLDWTGRQFF. The chain has TRBV5-8 and TRBJ2-1; 8 positions match TRBD1. The CDR3 is 13 residues long. Germline V lookup: CDR1 SGHTS, CDR2 YDEGEE. With 0 bases clipped from V and 12 bases from J, the junction kept 5 bases outside the gene matches.

The chain combines TRBV9 with TRBJ2-2; weak D call: TRBD2 (6 bases). The CDR3 extends over 14 amino acids. The germline V gene encodes CDR1 SGDLS and CDR2 YYNGEE. Trimming pared 0 bases from V and 8 bases from J, leaving 11 bases between. CDR3 region: CASSVAGGEGELFF. The CDR3 bases are TGTGCCAGCAGCGTAGCTGGAGGGGAGGGGGAGCTGTTTTTT.

The rearrangement links TRBV18 to TRBJ1-1; D gene unclear. This CDR3 is 14 amino acids long. Trimming shortened V by 3 bases and J by 2 bases, and 10 bases separated the two germline ends. Germline lookup yields CDR1 KGHSH and CDR2 LQKENI. CDR3 in DNA: TGTGCCAGCTCACCGTCGACTGAAAACACTGAAGCTTTCTTT. Translating it yields CASSPSTENTEAFF. The whole variable domain, remainder taken from reference TRBV18 and TRBJ1-1, is NAGVMQNPRHLVRRRGQEARLRCSPMKGHSHVYWYRQLPEEGLKFMVYLQKENIIDESGMPKERFSAEFPKEGPSILRIQQVVRGDSAAYFCASSPSTENTEAFFGQGTRLTVV.

The rearrangement links TRBV19 to TRBJ2-5, with D tentatively TRBD2 (5 bases). Trimming stripped 8 bases from V and 4 bases from J, with 20 bases between. The CDR3 extends over 15 amino acids. Germline assignment: CDR1 LNHDA and CDR2 SQIVND (reference sequence). CDR3 in DNA: TGTGCCAGTTCGGCGCGGATCGGGAATCCAGAGACCCAGTACTTC. Amino acids: CASSARIGNPETQYF.

This clone has a handful of counts. This chain joins TRBV9 and TRBJ2-2, with a tentative D call TRBD2 (7 bases). The CDR3 runs 14 residues. Trimming left V 3 bases short and J 7 bases short, with 13 bases between. Looked up from germline, CDR1 is SGDLS and CDR2 is YYNGEE. The CDR3 here is CASSARGAIGELFF. CDR3 nucleotides: TGTGCCAGCAGCGCACGGGGGGCCATCGGGGAGCTGTTTTTT. The whole variable domain, filled in from reference TRBV9 and TRBJ2-2, reads DSGVTQTPKHLITATGQRVTLRCSPRSGDLSVYWYQQSLDQGLQFLIQYYNGEERAKGNILERFSAQQFPDLHSELNLSSLELGDSALYFCASSARGAIGELFFGEGSRLTVL.

This chain links TRBV6-2 or TRBV6-3 with TRBJ1-6; D perhaps matches TRBD1 (6 bases). Germline V lookup: CDR1 MNHEY, CDR2 SVGEGT. The CDR3 loop spans 14 amino acids. Trimming stripped 6 bases from V and 9 bases from J, with 15 bases between. CDR3 sequence reads: CASSSGTISSPLHF. As DNA, the CDR3 is TGTGCCAGCAGCTCCGGGACAATTTCTTCACCCCTCCACTTT.

This clone was counted once. The chain recombines TRBV2 with TRBJ1-2; D remains ambiguous. CDR3 length equals 13 residues. Trimming took 0 bases from V and 8 from J, leaving 10 bases between them. Looked up from germline, CDR1 is SNHLY and CDR2 is FYNNEI. CDR3 region: CASSEARARGYTF. CDR3 DNA: TGTGCCAGCAGTGAAGCACGAGCGAGAGGCTACACCTTC.

The V and J genes are TRBV6-5 and TRBJ2-3; 7 bases agree with TRBD1. The CDR3 consists of 15 residues. V was clipped by 6 bases and J by 3 bases; unmatched bases: 9. Germline CDR1 and CDR2: MNHEY and SVGAGI. This CDR3 is CASSADLQGTDTQYF. The CDR3 DNA reads TGTGCCAGCAGCGCGGACTTACAGGGGACAGATACGCAGTATTTT.

The genes are TRBV7-9 and TRBJ2-5, with 8 bases that match TRBD1. V was pared by 5 bases and J by 5 bases, with 4 bases of the junction left unmatched. CDR1 and CDR2 from the germline V gene are SEHNR and FQNEAQ (reference sequence). This CDR3 has 13 amino acids. CDR3 region: CASSGQGRETQYF. The CDR3 nucleotides read TGTGCCAGCAGCGGACAGGGTCGGGAGACCCAGTACTTC. Supplemented by reference TRBV7-9 and TRBJ2-5, the full variable domain reads DTGVSQNPRHKITKRGQNVTFRCDPISEHNRLYWYRQTLGQGPEFLTYFQNEAQLEKSRLLSDRFSAERPKGSFSTLEIQRTEQGDSAMYLCASSGQGRETQYFGPGTRLLVL.

The chain uses TRBV11-2 and TRBJ2-7, with D unclear. The CDR3 runs to 14 residues. The germline V gene has CDR1 SGHAT and CDR2 FQNNGV. The V gene lost 5 bases and the J gene lost 2 bases, with 13 bases spanning the gap. DNA for the CDR3: TGTGCCAGCAGCCGGAACTCAGGTGCCTACGAGCAGTACTTC. Amino acids: CASSRNSGAYEQYF.

This chain joins TRBV5-5 and TRBJ1-1; possible D gene TRBD1, 5 bases. The CDR3 totals 16 residues. Germline V gene sequence: CDR1 SGHKS, CDR2 YYEKEE (reference sequence). V was shortened by 4 bases and J by 5 bases, with 21 bases between the two germline ends. The CDR3 region has the DNA TGTGCCAGCAGCCGTGCAGTGGGCGGGGGTGATACTGAAGCTTTCTTT. It codes for CASSRAVGGGDTEAFF.

This clone was seen only once. V usage is TRBV2 and J usage is TRBJ2-7, with 7 nucleotides matching TRBD1. Germline lookup yields CDR1 SNHLY and CDR2 FYNNEI. Trimming took 6 bases from V and 4 from J; bases not matched to a gene: 9. The CDR3 totals 14 residues. CDR3 in amino acids: CASRRDRSVYEQYF. In nucleotides, the CDR3 is TGTGCCAGCAGACGGGACAGATCGGTGTACGAGCAGTACTTC.

This rearrangement joins TRBV15 to TRBJ2-7, with TRBD2 matching 7 bases. Germline V gives CDR1 LNHNV, CDR2 YYDKDF (reference sequence). V dropped 0 bases and J dropped 6; count of bases not matched to a gene: 8. This CDR3 is built from 15 residues. The CDR3, as DNA: TGTGCCACCAGCAGAGATCGGGCGGGAGTTGGCGAGCAGTACTTC. Residues: CATSRDRAGVGEQYF. Based on the CDR3 plus reference TRBV15 and TRBJ2-7, the full variable domain is DAMVIQNPRYQVTQFGKPVTLSCSQTLNHNVMYWYQQKSSQAPKLLFHYYDKDFNNEADTPDNFQSRRPNTSFCFLDIRSPGLGDTAMYLCATSRDRAGVGEQYFGPGTRLTVT.

The chain joins TRBV4-3 to TRBJ2-7; a weak D match, TRBD1 (5 bases). The CDR3 has 14 residues. The V end was cut by 4 bases, the J end by 10 bases, with 20 bases between. Germline V gene data show CDR1 as LGHNA and CDR2 as YSLEER. CDR3: CASSPTQGVLEQYF. The CDR3 DNA follows: TGCGCCAGCAGCCCGACTCAAGGGGTATTGGAACAGTACTTC.

V usage is TRBV21-1 and J usage is TRBJ2-1; TRBD2, as called in the table, went unchecked against the DNA. TRBV21-1 is annotated as a pseudogene. The CDR3 loop spans 17 amino acids. In nucleotides, the CDR3 is TGTGCCAGCAGCACAACGACTAGCGGGAGGACATACAATGAGCAGTTCTTC. This translates into CASSTTTSGRTYNEQFF.

The CDR3 nucleotides read TGTGCCAGCAGTGGGAAGGGGGCAGCCGCAACAGATACGCAGTATTTT. Protein sequence: CASSGKGAAATDTQYF. The J gene is TRBJ2-3, the V gene TRBV7-9; TRBD1 matches 7 bases. Germline V gene lookup returns CDR1 SEHNR and CDR2 FQNEAQ (reference sequence). The CDR3 covers 16 residues. The V gene end was trimmed by 6 bases and the J gene end by 3 bases; junction bases not matched to a gene: 12.

This chain joins TRBV2 and TRBJ2-5; TRBD1 matches at 8 bases. CDR1 and CDR2 from the germline V gene are SNHLY and FYNNEI. The CDR3 totals 13 residues. The J segment lost 3 bases and the V segment lost 7 bases, leaving 4 bases of the junction unmatched. As DNA, the CDR3 is TGTGCCAGCAACAGGGGGAGAGAAGAGACCCAGTACTTC. It yields the protein CASNRGREETQYF.

The V and J genes are TRBV6-5 and TRBJ1-1; 9 positions agree with TRBD1. V lost 6 bases to trimming and J lost 4 bases; unmatched junction nucleotides: 9. This CDR3 has 15 amino acids. Germline values: CDR1 MNHEY, CDR2 SVGAGI. CDR3 region: CASSWGQGGTTEAFF. The CDR3 coding sequence is TGTGCCAGCAGCTGGGGACAGGGAGGGACCACTGAAGCTTTCTTT.